The source of this T cell receptor beta chain is a study of spatial heterogeneity in lung cancer. Study-level background: Tumor regions showed TCR transcript counts that correlated strongly with a T cell module score from matched bulk RNA-seq. In raw reads, more than nine appearances on average were recorded for each unique TCR and UMI combination. General study findings and limits: How many expanded intratumoral alpha and beta TCRs were present tracked the tumor mutation count, which was a count of nonsynonymous mutations.

In its sample, this clonotype was seen many times. Its antigen is currently unknown. A library made for alpha chains picked up this beta chain off target, so its size means little. Each CDR3 protein gets one entry after TCRdb re-called the 5' RACE reads with MiXCR. Among 9,500 to 12,000 distinct CDR3 sequences listed, 6.5% to 8.5% were seen once. Time point defined: sample taken at primary tumor resection. The donors, around 72 patients with untreated early-stage non-small cell lung cancer, provided the samples. In germline, CDR1 is LGHNA, CDR2 YSLEER. V shed 0 bases, J shed 6 bases, and the junction held 1 base outside the gene matches. This CDR3 spans 15 amino acids.

This sequence was found in a female donor with early-stage non-small cell lung cancer. This specimen was lung tumor tissue, taken at surgery. The V call is TRBV4-3, the J call TRBJ2-1; TRBD1 matches at 11 bases. For the CDR3, the DNA is TGCGCCAGCAGCCAAGATGGGACAGGGGGCAATGAGCAGTTCTTC. Translated, it gives CASSQDGTGGNEQFF.